The sequence of this T cell receptor (beta chain) was determined in a study of T-cell reconstitution after alpha-beta-depleted transplantation in children. The table lists this clonotype with many counts. The CDR3 is 14 residues long. Germline assignment: CDR1 SGDLS and CDR2 YYNGEE. V gave up 3 bases and J gave up 4 bases; unmatched junction bases: 4. Preparation of the TCRbeta library involved a method that used unique molecular identifiers. TCRdb re-analysed the PCR reads in MiXCR, keeping a single row per CDR3 protein. In the table there are roughly 220,000 distinct CDR3 sequences, 12% of which are singletons.

The clonotype was recovered from a human donor who donated a stem cell graft to a child with acute lymphoblastic leukemia. V is TRBV9 and J is TRBJ1-2, with 9 positions matching TRBD1. Sequenced material: PBMCs from the stem cell graft donor, taken from the stem cell graft. DNA of the CDR3: TGTGCCAGCAGCGCGACAGGGGGAGCCTATGGCTACACCTTC. It encodes CASSATGGAYGYTF.